This is a list of T cell receptor beta chains from one sample in a study of identical twins. TCRdb fed the 5' RACE reads into MiXCR, producing one record per CDR3 protein. The table lists 400,000 to 650,000 distinct CDR3 sequences, roughly a fifth of them singletons, with 0.91% in the top ten. The same data also contributed to another study, on T cells expressing NK-cell markers.

The sample taken for sequencing was CD4+ T cells sorted from blood. The receptors shown here come from a woman between 18 and 29 years old in good health. Each CDR3 is given without its conserved first and last residue. Each record gives: V gene, J gene, CDR3 protein.

>TRBV5-1|TRBJ2-3
ASSSASSGGTQY
>TRBV20-1|TRBJ1-5
SALDGGNQPQH
>TRBV3-1|TRBJ1-1
ASSLLTGGEAF
>TRBV29-1|TRBJ1-3
SARENSGNTIY
>TRBV12-3/TRBV12-4|TRBJ2-1
ASSTRTTPSYNEQF
>TRBV15|TRBJ2-7
ATRISGRWNEQY
>TRBV12-3/TRBV12-4|TRBJ1-5
ASSRTGDGQPQH
>TRBV5-1|TRBJ2-1
ASSPGTSGGVLRF
>TRBV7-9|TRBJ2-3
ASSLRQGAGTDTQY
>TRBV7-2|TRBJ2-1
ASSYSLPADNNEQF
>TRBV20-1|TRBJ1-1
SARDLPRNTEAF
>TRBV9|TRBJ2-1
ASSVVGGASNEQF
>TRBV7-2|TRBJ2-5
ASRFLSGSETQY
>TRBV9|TRBJ2-5
ASSSGTSGAQETQY
>TRBV20-1|TRBJ2-2
SARDKAGGWTGELF
>TRBV7-2|TRBJ2-3
ASSFRKGPDTQY
>TRBV14|TRBJ2-7
ASSRGDWAYEQY
>TRBV2|TRBJ1-1
ASEKAVNTEAF
>TRBV29-1|TRBJ1-6
SVEGRQGFNSPLH
>TRBV5-5|TRBJ2-1
ASSLAGREEQF
>TRBV29-1|TRBJ2-7
SASTFYEQY
>TRBV6-1|TRBJ1-1
ASRVTVTVNTEAF
>TRBV4-1|TRBJ2-2
ASSRVTGAANTGELF
>TRBV27|TRBJ2-6
ASSLRNSGANVLT
>TRBV23-1|TRBJ2-2
ASRQGEGGELF
>TRBV3-1|TRBJ2-7
ASSSRVGWYEQY
>TRBV28|TRBJ1-5
ASSFTTANHQPQH
>TRBV12-3/TRBV12-4|TRBJ1-5
ASSFLRGFQH